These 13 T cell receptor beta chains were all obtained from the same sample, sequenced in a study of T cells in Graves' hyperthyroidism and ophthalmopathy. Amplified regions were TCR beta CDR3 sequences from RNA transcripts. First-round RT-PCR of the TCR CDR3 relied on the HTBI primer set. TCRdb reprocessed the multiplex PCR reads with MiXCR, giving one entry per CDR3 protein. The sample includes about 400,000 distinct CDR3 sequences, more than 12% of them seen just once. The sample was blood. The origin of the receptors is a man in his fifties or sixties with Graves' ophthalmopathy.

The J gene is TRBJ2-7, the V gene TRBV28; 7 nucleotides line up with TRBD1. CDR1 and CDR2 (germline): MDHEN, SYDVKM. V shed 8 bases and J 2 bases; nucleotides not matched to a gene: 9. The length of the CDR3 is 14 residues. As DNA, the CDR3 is TGTGCCAGCTCCTCACCCGGGACAGCCTACGAGCAGTACTTC. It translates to CASSSPGTAYEQYF.

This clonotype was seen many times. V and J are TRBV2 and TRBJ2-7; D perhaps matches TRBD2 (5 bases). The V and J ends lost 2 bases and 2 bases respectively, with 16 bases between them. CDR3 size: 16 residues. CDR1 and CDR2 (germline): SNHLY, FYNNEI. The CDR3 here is CASSERLAVNPYEQYF. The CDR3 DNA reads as TGTGCCAGCAGTGAAAGGCTAGCAGTCAACCCCTACGAGCAGTACTTC.

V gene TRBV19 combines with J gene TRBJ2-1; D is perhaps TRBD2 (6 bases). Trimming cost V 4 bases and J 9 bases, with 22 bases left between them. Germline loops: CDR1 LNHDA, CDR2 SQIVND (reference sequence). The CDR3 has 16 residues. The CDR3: CASSTAHTSGAPEQFF. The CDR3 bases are TGTGCCAGTAGTACCGCCCATACTTCGGGAGCTCCTGAGCAGTTCTTC.

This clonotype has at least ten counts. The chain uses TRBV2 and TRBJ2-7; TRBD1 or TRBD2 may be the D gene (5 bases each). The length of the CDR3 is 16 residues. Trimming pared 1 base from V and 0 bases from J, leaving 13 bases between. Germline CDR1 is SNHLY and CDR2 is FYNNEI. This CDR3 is CASSEEGPVISYEQYF. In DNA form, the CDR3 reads TGTGCCAGCAGTGAAGAGGGACCCGTGATCTCCTACGAGCAGTACTTC.

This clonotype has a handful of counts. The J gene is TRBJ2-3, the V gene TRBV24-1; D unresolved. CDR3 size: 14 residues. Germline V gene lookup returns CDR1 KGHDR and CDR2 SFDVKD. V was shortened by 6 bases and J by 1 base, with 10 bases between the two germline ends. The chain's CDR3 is CATSLSGGTDTQYF. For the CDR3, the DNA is TGTGCCACCAGTTTAAGTGGCGGCACAGATACGCAGTATTTT.

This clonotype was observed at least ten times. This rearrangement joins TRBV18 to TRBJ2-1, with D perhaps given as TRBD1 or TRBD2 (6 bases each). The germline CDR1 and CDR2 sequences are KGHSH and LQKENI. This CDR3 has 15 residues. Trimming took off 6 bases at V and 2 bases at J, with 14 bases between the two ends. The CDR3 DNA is TGTGCCAGCTCCCCTGGCGGGACAACCTACAATGAGCAGTTCTTC. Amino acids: CASSPGGTTYNEQFF.

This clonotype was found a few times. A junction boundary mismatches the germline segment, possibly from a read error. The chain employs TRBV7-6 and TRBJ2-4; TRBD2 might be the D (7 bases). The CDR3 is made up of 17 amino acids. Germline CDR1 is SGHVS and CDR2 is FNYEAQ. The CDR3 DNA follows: TGTGCCAGCAGTCCTTTCGCGCCGGCGGGGGCCAAAGACATTCAGTACTTC. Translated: CASSPFAPAGAKDIQYF.

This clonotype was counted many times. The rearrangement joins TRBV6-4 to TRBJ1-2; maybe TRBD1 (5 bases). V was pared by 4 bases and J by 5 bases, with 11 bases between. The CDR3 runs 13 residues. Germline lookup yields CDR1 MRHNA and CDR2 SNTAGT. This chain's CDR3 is CASSADRGYGYTF. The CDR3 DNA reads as TGTGCCAGCAGTGCCGACAGAGGATATGGCTACACCTTC.

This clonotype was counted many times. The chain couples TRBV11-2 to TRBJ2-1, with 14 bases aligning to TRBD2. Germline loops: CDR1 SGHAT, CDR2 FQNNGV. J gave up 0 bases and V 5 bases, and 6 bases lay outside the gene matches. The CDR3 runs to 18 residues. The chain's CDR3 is CASSRRLAGGGSYNEQFF. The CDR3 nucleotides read TGTGCCAGCAGCCGCCGACTAGCGGGAGGGGGCTCCTACAATGAGCAGTTCTTC.

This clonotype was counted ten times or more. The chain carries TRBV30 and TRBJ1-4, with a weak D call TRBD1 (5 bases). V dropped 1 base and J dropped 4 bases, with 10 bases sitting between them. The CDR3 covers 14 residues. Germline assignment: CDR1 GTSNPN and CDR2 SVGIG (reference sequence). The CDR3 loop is CAWSEDNFNEKLFF. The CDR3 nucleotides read TGTGCCTGGAGTGAGGACAACTTTAATGAAAAACTGTTTTTT.

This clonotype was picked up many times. For the CDR3, the DNA is TGTGCCAGCAGTGCCACGACAGTTAACTATGGCTACACCTTC. Its translation: CASSATTVNYGYTF. J is TRBJ1-2 and V is TRBV12-3 or TRBV12-4, with D perhaps matching TRBD1 (5 bases). This CDR3 has 14 amino acids. Trimming removed 5 bases from V and 1 base from J, with 11 bases in between.

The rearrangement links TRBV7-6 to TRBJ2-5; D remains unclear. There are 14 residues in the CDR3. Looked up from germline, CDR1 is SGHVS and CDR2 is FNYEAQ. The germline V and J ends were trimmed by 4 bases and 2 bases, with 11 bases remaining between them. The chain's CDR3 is CASSSDVRQETQYF. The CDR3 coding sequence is TGTGCCAGCAGCTCGGACGTAAGGCAAGAGACCCAGTACTTC.

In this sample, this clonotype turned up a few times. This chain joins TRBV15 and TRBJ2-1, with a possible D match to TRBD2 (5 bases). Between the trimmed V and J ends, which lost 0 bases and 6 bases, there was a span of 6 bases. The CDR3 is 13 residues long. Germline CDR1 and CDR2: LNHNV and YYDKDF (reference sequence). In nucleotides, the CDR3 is TGTGCCACCAGCAGAGATACTAGCAATGAGCAGTTCTTC. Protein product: CATSRDTSNEQFF.